The clone carrying this T cell receptor (beta chain) was counted once. The antigen is undetermined. Treatment meaning: oral pan-JAK inhibitor, 5-10 mg twice daily. It was from alopecia areata patients that lesional scalp punch biopsies and peripheral blood were collected. The sample originates from a study of CD8+ T cells in alopecia areata. Study context: Affected scalp percentage set treated patients' severity scores.

Study-level findings and limits: In scalp and blood during tofacitinib, many expanded lesional clones persisted.

Following extraction, RNA underwent reverse transcription to cDNA, which served as the sequencing template. Libraries were prepared by immunoSEQ multiplex PCR; TCRdb keeps only in-frame clonotypes and omits some of them. The table has 150,000 to 200,000 clones, approximately 65% seen once. CDR3 length: 17 amino acids. The V end was cut by 1 base, the J end by 3 bases, with 18 bases between. CDR1 is LGHNA, CDR2 YNFKEQ, per germline. The clonotype comes from a human donor with alopecia areata. The chain has TRBV4-2 and TRBJ2-5; TRBD2 is a possible D gene (6 bases). The material was CD4+ T cells sorted from blood, obtained at week 4, from a patient treated with tofacitinib. CDR3 sequence: CASSQALGTGGEETQYF. CDR3 nucleotides: TGTGCCAGCAGCCAAGCGTTGGGGACTGGCGGCGAAGAGACCCAGTACTTC.